A single sample is the source of the 2 T cell receptor delta chains below, sequenced in a study of γδ T cells in repeated Plasmodium falciparum infection. TCRdb applied CATT to the multiplex PCR reads for clone calling. The sample comprises around 52,000 delta-chain clones, approximately 1.5% of which are singletons, and roughly 15% rests with the top ten. Flow sorting of PBMC yielded separate Vgamma9/Vdelta2+ and Vdelta2-negative gammadelta T cell populations for bulk repertoire analysis. The specimen sequenced was gamma-delta T cells from blood. Every receptor here comes from a pool of human donors (malaria-infected and uninfected, not separated).

This clone was counted many times. TCRdb records a much larger clone's protein for this DNA, with a difference at residue 14 that likely arises from a read error; the protein given is the translation of the DNA. The J gene is TRDJ1, the V gene TRDV1; D is ambiguous. Germline lookup yields CDR1 TSWWSYY and CDR2 QGS. CDR3 length: 18 residues. V was trimmed by 3 bases and J by 7 bases, leaving 27 bases between them. The CDR3 coding sequence is TGTGCTCTTGGGGACCCCTTTCCCACTTACGGTGTGGAGCTTAAACTCATCTTT. Translation: CALGDPFPTYGVELKLIF.

This clone was counted between two and nine times. The TCRdb record carries a much larger clone's protein, which differs from this DNA's translation at residue 10; a read error is the likely cause, and the protein listed here is the DNA translation. The chain joins TRDV2 to TRDJ1; tentative D call: TRDD3 (5 bases). TCRdb is silent on the J gene; assignment here came from matching the DNA to germline. Germline lookup yields CDR1 GEAIGNYY and CDR2 EKD. The V and J ends lost 0 bases and 0 bases respectively, with 22 bases between them. This CDR3 is built from 19 residues. The CDR3 region has the DNA TGTGCCTGTGACACCGTCGAAACAGGGAGGGATCTGTACACCGATAAACTCATCTTT. Protein: CACDTVETGRDLYTDKLIF.